Presented here are 19 T cell receptor beta chains from one specimen sequenced in a study of shared clonotypes between healthy human individuals. The method was immunoSEQ multiplex PCR; TCRdb's version includes in-frame clones alone and lacks a portion of them. The table records some 240,000 clones, over 50% of them present only once. Sequencing was done on a sample of memory CD4+ T cells sorted from blood. Subset in this sample: CD45RA-negative fraction. Receptors were obtained from a man aged 30 to 39 in good health.

V and J are TRBV10-3 and TRBJ1-2; 8 nucleotides match TRBD1. The CDR3 loop spans 14 amino acids. Per the germline V gene, CDR1 is ENHRY and CDR2 is SYGVKD. Trimming at V came to 10 bases and at J to 1 base, leaving 8 bases not matched to a gene. The DNA for the CDR3 is TGTGCCACCTCAGTGGACAGGGATAACTATGGCTACACCTTC. Encoded protein: CATSVDRDNYGYTF.

This rearrangement joins TRBV4-1 to TRBJ2-1; D is uncertain. From germline, CDR1 is MGHRA and CDR2 YSYEKL. V was clipped by 4 bases and J by 8 bases, with 18 bases between them. CDR3 length: 15 amino acids. CDR3 nucleotide sequence: TGCGCCAGCAGCCCTAGACCGAATTTCGACCATGAGCAGTTCTTC. Protein sequence: CASSPRPNFDHEQFF.

The DNA of the CDR3 is TGTGCCACCAGCAGTGGGGTCGTAGGCAATCAGCCCCAGCATTTT. Translated, it gives CATSSGVVGNQPQHF. V usage is TRBV15 and J usage is TRBJ1-5; D unclear. With 3 bases removed from V and 2 bases from J, the gap between germline ends came to 11 bases. This CDR3 is 15 amino acids long. CDR1 LNHNV and CDR2 YYDKDF come from the germline V gene (reference sequence).

The chain is built from TRBV6-6 and TRBJ2-7; D is unresolved. V was cut by 4 bases and J by 6 bases, with 16 bases left in between. The CDR3 has 14 residues. Germline V CDR1 and CDR2: MNHNY, SVGAGI (reference sequence). CDR3 bases: TGTGCCAGCAGTTCTTACCCTGCTGGTACCGAGCAGTACTTC. The encoded protein is CASSSYPAGTEQYF.

This sequence joins TRBV11-2 and TRBJ2-7, with 11 bases lining up with TRBD1. This CDR3 comprises 16 residues. V gave up 4 bases and J gave up 1 base; unmatched junction bases: 6. Germline loops: CDR1 SGHAT, CDR2 FQNNGV. The CDR3 DNA sequence: TGTGCCAGCAGCTCCGGGACAGGGGGGATTTCCTACGAGCAGTACTTC. Its protein product is CASSSGTGGISYEQYF.

This chain uses TRBV27 with TRBJ2-2; D is unclear. The germline V gene has CDR1 MNHEY and CDR2 SMNVEV (reference sequence). Deletions cut 2 bases from V and 0 bases from J, with 7 bases between. This CDR3 is built from 15 residues. This chain's CDR3 is CASSLSPANTGELFF. The CDR3 region has the DNA TGTGCCAGCAGTTTAAGTCCTGCGAACACCGGGGAGCTGTTTTTT.

This clone was picked up many times. This sequence joins TRBV28 and TRBJ2-7, with D possibly matching TRBD2 (5 bases). The CDR3 sequence is 13 residues long. Trimming removed 8 bases from V and 0 bases from J, with 11 bases in between. Germline lookup yields CDR1 MDHEN and CDR2 SYDVKM. The CDR3 DNA follows: TGTGCCAGCGGAGGACCGCCCTCCTACGAGCAGTACTTC. Translating it yields CASGGPPSYEQYF. The full variable domain, completed using reference TRBV28 and TRBJ2-7, is DVKVTQSSRYLVKRTGEKVFLECVQDMDHENMFWYRQDPGLGLRLIYFSYDVKMKEKGDIPEGYSVSREKKERFSLILESASTNQTSMYLCASGGPPSYEQYFGPGTRLTVT.

This chain uses TRBV5-1 with TRBJ2-3; 11 nucleotides align to TRBD1. Germline trimming cut 4 bases from V and 10 bases from J; bases unmatched to any gene: 11. Germline V gene data show CDR1 as SGHRS and CDR2 as YFSETQ. CDR3 size: 15 residues. In nucleotides, the CDR3 is TGCGCCAGCAGCGCCGGGACAGGGGGTTTCATTGCGCAGTATTTT. It yields the protein CASSAGTGGFIAQYF.

The CDR3 region is CSDRNTDTQYF. The CDR3 DNA follows: TGCAGCGACAGGAACACAGATACGCAGTATTTT. V is TRBV29-1 and J is TRBJ2-3, with D possibly matching TRBD1 (5 bases). Trimming removed 7 bases from V and 2 bases from J, with 7 bases in between. The germline gives CDR1 SQVTM, CDR2 ANQGSEA. The CDR3 length is 11 residues.

The chain couples TRBV7-9 to TRBJ2-7; 11 bases align to TRBD1. The V segment lost 1 base and the J segment 2 bases; nucleotides outside the gene matches: 7. The CDR3 extends over 17 amino acids. Germline V gene data show CDR1 as SEHNR and CDR2 as FQNEAQ (reference sequence). CDR3 loop: CASSLGPRGQGAYEQYF. The CDR3 region has the DNA TGTGCCAGCAGCTTAGGACCCAGGGGACAGGGGGCCTACGAGCAGTACTTC.

This chain joins TRBV19 and TRBJ1-2; 7 bases align to TRBD1. Germline V gives CDR1 LNHDA, CDR2 SQIVND (reference sequence). The CDR3 covers 14 residues. The J segment lost 5 bases and the V segment lost 4 bases, leaving 7 bases of the junction unmatched. CDR3 loop: CASSTGTEKYGYTF. The CDR3 bases are TGTGCCAGTAGTACCGGGACAGAGAAATATGGCTACACCTTC.

This clone was seen many times. The V and J genes are TRBV7-3 and TRBJ2-1; D ambiguous. This CDR3 is built from 14 residues. Trimming took off 1 base at V and 9 bases at J, with 13 bases between the two ends. Looked up from germline, CDR1 is SGHTA and CDR2 is FQGTGA. The CDR3 region is CASSLSAWATEQFF. In DNA form, the CDR3 reads TGTGCCAGCAGCTTAAGCGCCTGGGCGACTGAGCAGTTCTTC.

The chain joins TRBV27 to TRBJ1-2; possible D gene TRBD1, 5 bases. Germline V gene lookup returns CDR1 MNHEY and CDR2 SMNVEV (reference sequence). Trimming removed 6 bases at V and 7 bases at J, with 18 bases between. The length of the CDR3 is 14 residues. As DNA, the CDR3 is TGTGCCAGCAGATCCTCAGGCTGGGGGTCTGGCTACACCTTC. It translates to CASRSSGWGSGYTF.

This rearrangement joins TRBV25-1 to TRBJ2-3; 9 bases match TRBD2. Trimming took 3 bases from V and 2 from J; bases not matched to a gene: 12. The CDR3 covers 18 residues. Germline assignment: CDR1 MGHDK and CDR2 SYGVNS. The CDR3 region has the DNA TGTGCCAGCAGTGACCCCAGGGGAGCGGGAGGCTCCACAGATACGCAGTATTTT. It specifies CASSDPRGAGGSTDTQYF.

The V and J genes are TRBV6-1 and TRBJ2-2, with unresolved D. V lost 2 bases and J lost 7, with 8 bases in between. The CDR3 runs 13 residues. Germline assignment: CDR1 MNHNS and CDR2 SASEGT. The CDR3 bases are TGTGCCAGCAGTGAAACAGTGATCGGGGAGCTGTTTTTT. This sequence encodes CASSETVIGELFF.

The chain joins TRBV9 to TRBJ2-7; 8 bases line up with TRBD1. CDR1 and CDR2 (germline): SGDLS, YYNGEE. The CDR3 is 13 residues long. J lost 2 bases, V lost 4 bases, and 2 bases had no gene match. CDR3 sequence (DNA): TGTGCCAGCAGCAGGGACAGGACCTACGAGCAGTACTTC. It codes for CASSRDRTYEQYF.

This chain connects TRBV20-1 to TRBJ2-7; D uncertain. Trimming shortened V by 1 base and J by 7 bases, and 8 bases separated the two germline ends. CDR1 DFQATT and CDR2 SNEGSKA come from the germline V gene (reference sequence). There are 11 residues in the CDR3. CDR3 residues: CSARASVEQYF. The DNA for the CDR3 is TGCAGTGCTAGAGCCAGTGTTGAGCAGTACTTC.

This chain links TRBV6-1 with TRBJ2-1, with unresolved D. The length of the CDR3 is 14 residues. V gave up 6 bases and J gave up 4 bases, with 13 bases separating them. Germline V gene lookup returns CDR1 MNHNS and CDR2 SASEGT. This chain's CDR3 is CASRKLDGYNEQFF. The CDR3 DNA follows: TGTGCCAGCAGAAAACTGGACGGATACAATGAGCAGTTCTTC.

As regards this clone: A read error may produce the germline difference seen at one junction end. CDR3 sequence reads: CASSPYGQYF. The CDR3 nucleotides are TGCGCCAGCAGCCCCTACGGGCAGTACTTC. The gene calls are TRBV5-1 and TRBJ2-7; no clear D. Germline V gene data show CDR1 as SGHRS and CDR2 as YFSETQ. The CDR3 is 10 amino acids. The variable domain in full, with the rest retrieved from reference TRBV5-1 and TRBJ2-7, is KAGVTQTPRYLIKTRGQQVTLSCSPISGHRSVSWYQQTPGQGLQFLFEYFSETQRNKGNFPGRFSGRQFSNSRSEMNVSTLELGDSALYLCASSPYGQYFGPGTRLTVT.